Each of the 14 T cell receptor beta chains below was sequenced from the same sample in a study of T-cell memory formation after mild COVID-19. MiXCR, run by TCRdb on the 5' RACE reads, gives a single entry per CDR3 protein. Of 190,000 or so distinct CDR3 sequences in the sample, 20% to 25% were seen once. The sequencing input was PBMCs or a T cell subset sorted from them (not recorded which). The source is an adult woman who had mild COVID-19 (a few samples of this study predate the infection). Cell type and time point are not known.

V and J are TRBV25-1 and TRBJ2-3, with TRBD1 identical over 8 bases. The CDR3 consists of 16 residues. Germline-derived CDR1 and CDR2 are MGHDK and SYGVNS. V was pared by 6 bases and J by 3 bases, with 11 bases of the junction left unmatched. The CDR3 loop is CASSQPRQGATDTQYF. In nucleotides, the CDR3 is TGTGCCAGCAGCCAGCCCAGGCAGGGGGCAACAGATACGCAGTATTTT.

This clonotype showed up just a few times. The rearrangement joins TRBV7-8 to TRBJ2-7; TRBD1 matches 9 bases. Germline CDR1 SGHVS, CDR2 FQNEAQ. The CDR3 is 14 amino acids. V shed 5 bases, J shed 3 bases, and the junction held 5 bases outside the gene matches. The CDR3 is CASSPRQGDYEQYF. CDR3 nucleotides: TGTGCCAGCAGCCCCCGACAGGGGGACTACGAGCAGTACTTC. Complete variable domain (other parts from reference TRBV7-8 and TRBJ2-7): GAGVSQSPRYKVAKRGQDVALRCDPISGHVSLFWYQQALGQGPEFLTYFQNEAQLDKSGLPSDRFFAERPEGSVSTLKIQRTQQEDSAVYLCASSPRQGDYEQYFGPGTRLTVT.

Details on this clonotype: One junction end disagrees with the germline gene, perhaps due to a read error. The gene calls are TRBV12-3 or TRBV12-4 and TRBJ2-2; TRBD1 aligns across 7 bases. The length of the CDR3 is 15 residues. CDR3 nucleotides: TGTGCCAGCAGCTTAGAGGGGGCGATCACCGGGGAGCTGTTTTTT. This encodes CASSLEGAITGELFF.

The chain recombines TRBV20-1 with TRBJ2-2, with D possibly TRBD1 on 6 matching bases. With 3 bases removed from V and 2 bases from J, the gap between germline ends came to 16 bases. The CDR3 has 16 amino acids. Germline V gene sequence: CDR1 DFQATT, CDR2 SNEGSKA (reference sequence). The CDR3 spells CSARVIGTYNTGELFF. CDR3 sequence (DNA): TGCAGTGCTAGGGTGATCGGGACATATAACACCGGGGAGCTGTTTTTT.

The genes are TRBV2 and TRBJ1-1; D perhaps matches TRBD1 (6 bases). Germline CDR1 and CDR2: SNHLY and FYNNEI. Trimming took 2 bases from V and 0 from J, leaving 10 bases between them. The CDR3 runs to 15 residues. The CDR3 protein is CASSERGGMNTEAFF. Written as DNA, the CDR3 is TGTGCCAGCAGTGAAAGGGGGGGAATGAACACTGAAGCTTTCTTT.

This clonotype was counted a single time. The genes are TRBV12-3 or TRBV12-4 and TRBJ1-5; possibly TRBD1 for D (5 bases). Trimming took off 8 bases at V and 7 bases at J, with 21 bases between the two ends. The CDR3 loop spans 15 amino acids. The CDR3 here is CASGLDAGPAQPQHF. CDR3 bases: TGTGCCAGCGGCTTGGACGCAGGGCCTGCCCAGCCCCAGCATTTT.

The rearrangement uses TRBV11-1 and TRBJ2-1, with 10 nucleotides matching TRBD2. The J segment lost 6 bases and the V segment lost 5 bases, leaving 13 bases of the junction unmatched. The CDR3 runs 17 residues. Germline V gives CDR1 SGHAT, CDR2 FQDESV (reference sequence). The CDR3 DNA reads as TGTGCCAGCAGCCTTCACATAGCGGGAGGCCCTTTCAATGAGCAGTTCTTC. Its protein product is CASSLHIAGGPFNEQFF.

This clonotype was counted only a few times. The V call is TRBV6-5, the J call TRBJ1-2, with a tentative D call TRBD1 (6 bases). The V and J ends lost 5 bases and 8 bases respectively, with 21 bases between them. The CDR3 covers 15 residues. Germline loops: CDR1 MNHEY, CDR2 SVGAGI. Written as DNA, the CDR3 is TGTGCCAGCAGTGAGGGGGGGGCCCCCTGGTCGGGCTACACCTTC. Encoded protein: CASSEGGAPWSGYTF.

The rearrangement joins TRBV19 to TRBJ1-5; D perhaps matches TRBD1 (6 bases). CDR1 is LNHDA and CDR2 is SQIVND in the germline V gene (reference sequence). This CDR3 is built from 16 residues. V lost 4 bases to trimming and J lost 7 bases, with 20 bases between them. The CDR3 DNA is TGTGCCAGTAGTAAGGAGACAGGCGGCCTTGGGCAGCCCCAGCATTTT. This encodes CASSKETGGLGQPQHF.

This clonotype was recorded a few times. The V and J genes are TRBV9 and TRBJ2-7; TRBD1 matches at 8 bases. The V and J ends lost 3 bases and 6 bases, in that order; junction bases with no gene match: 8. The CDR3 is 14 residues long. Germline CDR1 and CDR2: SGDLS and YYNGEE. The CDR3 DNA reads as TGTGCCAGCAGCGACGACAGGGGAGTTGGCGAGCAGTACTTC. It is translated as CASSDDRGVGEQYF.

This clonotype occurred a few times. The V call is TRBV4-2, the J call TRBJ1-3, with TRBD1 matching over 7 bases. From germline, CDR1 is LGHNA and CDR2 YNFKEQ. The trim removed 0 bases at V and 4 bases at J, leaving 6 bases unmatched. This CDR3 spans 16 amino acids. The CDR3 region is CASSQDRGGAGNTIYF. The CDR3 DNA reads TGTGCCAGCAGCCAAGATCGAGGGGGCGCGGGAAACACCATATATTTT.

The chain is built from TRBV7-3 and TRBJ2-5; 8 bases are shared with TRBD2. The CDR3 is 16 residues long. The V gene end was trimmed by 2 bases and the J gene end by 4 bases; junction bases not matched to a gene: 9. CDR1 is SGHTA and CDR2 is FQGTGA in the germline V gene. The CDR3 spells CASSLFGAGGVETQYF. The CDR3 bases are TGTGCCAGCAGCTTATTCGGAGCCGGGGGGGTAGAGACCCAGTACTTC.

This clonotype was observed a handful of times. The chain uses TRBV7-2 and TRBJ2-7, with D tentatively TRBD1 (6 bases). This CDR3 comprises 15 residues. Germline CDR1 SGHTA, CDR2 FQGNSA. V was cut by 1 base and J by 0 bases, with 10 bases left in between. Written as DNA, the CDR3 is TGTGCCAGCAGCTTAGTCGCAGGGGCCTCCTACGAGCAGTACTTC. Translating gives CASSLVAGASYEQYF.

The chain employs TRBV20-1 and TRBJ2-7; 9 bases are a match to TRBD1. Germline values: CDR1 DFQATT, CDR2 SNEGSKA (reference sequence). V lost 0 bases, J lost 3 bases, and 9 bases stayed unmatched. The CDR3 is 16 amino acids. The CDR3 reads CSARDFGTGKGYEQYF. The CDR3 DNA sequence: TGCAGTGCTAGAGATTTCGGGACAGGGAAAGGCTACGAGCAGTACTTC.